The 9 T cell receptor beta chains below come from one sample, sequenced in a study of T cells in localized non-small cell lung cancer. TCRdb's copy holds only in-frame clones and misses some; the assay was immunoSEQ multiplex PCR. The repertoire holds some 31,000 clones, with 85% to 90% as singletons. Specimen: peripheral blood, collected before any cancer treatment. These TCRs come from a woman aged 40-69 years with stage I lung adenocarcinoma.

The rearrangement uses TRBV5-1 and TRBJ1-2; tentatively, D is TRBD1 (6 bases). CDR1 and CDR2 from the germline V gene are SGHRS and YFSETQ. V lost 4 bases, J lost 8 bases, and 18 bases lay in between. The CDR3 is 14 amino acids. CDR3 bases: TGCGCCAGCAGCCGGGACAAGCTGTACGAGGGCTACACCTTC. Amino acid sequence: CASSRDKLYEGYTF.

The V and J genes are TRBV19 and TRBJ2-6; either TRBD1 or TRBD2 may supply D (6 bases each). CDR3 length: 18 residues. Germline-derived CDR1 and CDR2 are LNHDA and SQIVND (reference sequence). Trimming shortened V by 9 bases and J by 4 bases, and 25 bases separated the two germline ends. CDR3 DNA sequence: TGTGCCAGCAAGCCCCAAGGATGGGGGGCACAAGGGGCCAACGTCCTGACTTTC. It encodes CASKPQGWGAQGANVLTF.

The CDR3 DNA follows: TGTGCCAGCAGGCGCGATTTGAATTTTAACTATGGCTACACCTTC. Its protein product is CASRRDLNFNYGYTF. The chain employs TRBV6-5 and TRBJ1-2; no definite D call. Trimming shortened V by 6 bases and J by 1 base, and 15 bases separated the two germline ends. The CDR3 spans 15 residues. Germline V lookup: CDR1 MNHEY, CDR2 SVGAGI.

The chain is built from TRBV19 and TRBJ2-1; D perhaps matches TRBD1 (6 bases). The CDR3 extends over 14 amino acids. The germline CDR1 and CDR2 sequences are LNHDA and SQIVND (reference sequence). The ends were cut back, 7 bases at V and 4 bases at J, with 14 bases in the middle. The CDR3 DNA reads as TGTGCCAGTACCCAAAGGACAGAATACAATGAGCAGTTCTTC. Amino acids: CASTQRTEYNEQFF. Together with reference TRBV19 and TRBJ2-1, the CDR3 gives the full variable domain: DGGITQSPKYLFRKEGQNVTLSCEQNLNHDAMYWYRQDPGQGLRLIYYSQIVNDFQKGDIAEGYSVSREKKESFPLTVTSAQKNPTAFYLCASTQRTEYNEQFFGPGTRLTVL.

The chain employs TRBV29-1 and TRBJ2-7, with D tentatively TRBD1 (6 bases). This CDR3 has 15 amino acids. V dropped 3 bases and J dropped 0 bases, with 15 bases sitting between them. Looked up from germline, CDR1 is SQVTM and CDR2 is ANQGSEA. The DNA for the CDR3 is TGCAGCGTTGAGAAGCCGGGACAAGACTCCTACGAGCAGTACTTC. Translation: CSVEKPGQDSYEQYF.

The chain links TRBV7-2 to TRBJ2-1; D might be TRBD2 (5 bases). V was shortened by 5 bases and J by 0 bases, with 11 bases between the two germline ends. Germline-derived CDR1 and CDR2 are SGHTA and FQGNSA. CDR3 size: 15 residues. The CDR3 nucleotides read TGTGCCAGCAGCCCCGGACTCCTCTCCTACAATGAGCAGTTCTTC. It codes for CASSPGLLSYNEQFF. The full variable domain, in which reference TRBV7-2 and TRBJ2-1 provide the parts outside the CDR3, is GAGVSQSPSNKVTEKGKDVELRCDPISGHTALYWYRQSLGQGLEFLIYFQGNSAPDKSGLPSDRFSAERTGGSVSTLTIQRTQQEDSAVYLCASSPGLLSYNEQFFGPGTRLTVL.

The chain joins TRBV11-2 to TRBJ1-3; a possible D gene is TRBD1 (5 bases). The CDR3 consists of 14 residues. V lost 2 bases, J lost 9 bases, and 14 bases lay in between. Germline CDR1 is SGHAT and CDR2 is FQNNGV. The CDR3 region is CASSLKQAVGTIYF. The CDR3 DNA follows: TGTGCCAGCAGCTTAAAACAGGCAGTTGGCACCATATATTTT. Based on the CDR3 plus reference TRBV11-2 and TRBJ1-3, the full variable domain is EAGVAQSPRYKIIEKRQSVAFWCNPISGHATLYWYQQILGQGPKLLIQFQNNGVVDDSQLPKDRFSAERLKGVDSTLKIQPAKLEDSAVYLCASSLKQAVGTIYFGEGSWLTVV.

This sequence joins TRBV2 and TRBJ2-7; possible D gene TRBD1, 5 bases. The CDR3 sequence is 13 residues long. Trimming took 4 bases from V and 3 from J, leaving 10 bases between them. Per germline, CDR1 SNHLY and CDR2 FYNNEI. For the CDR3, the DNA is TGTGCCAGCAGTGTGGTCAGGGACTACGAGCAGTACTTC. Translated, it gives CASSVVRDYEQYF.

V and J are TRBV27 and TRBJ2-6; 7 bases line up with TRBD2. V lost 5 bases, J lost 0 bases, and 13 bases stayed unmatched. The V gene's germline CDR1 is MNHEY and CDR2 SMNVEV (reference sequence). The length of the CDR3 is 19 residues. The CDR3 loop is CASSPTTSLGLSGANVLTF. CDR3 bases: TGTGCCAGCAGTCCCACGACTAGCTTGGGGCTCTCTGGGGCCAACGTCCTGACTTTC.